This TCR beta chain was identified in a study of siplizumab effects on memory and regulatory T cells. General study points: There appeared to be greater diversity in naive T cells than in memory cells, and naive T cells seemed major contributors to the alloresponse.

With regard to this clone: No antigen is known for it.

Sequenced by immunoSEQ multiplex PCR; TCRdb stores in-frame clones only, minus some. The table lists 100,000 to 120,000 clones, around 90% of them singletons. There are 15 residues in the CDR3. Trimming pared 4 bases from V and 3 bases from J, leaving 12 bases between. Germline V CDR1 and CDR2: SNHLY, FYNNEI. The gene calls are TRBV2 and TRBJ2-2; either TRBD1 or TRBD2 may supply D (5 bases each). The TCR comes from a human donor in good health. The sequencing sample was made of CD4+ T cells sorted from blood. The CDR3: CASSAGRRDTGELFF. DNA of the CDR3: TGTGCCAGCAGTGCGGGACGTCGGGACACCGGGGAGCTGTTTTTT.